This T cell receptor (beta chain) was identified in a study of neurological immune-mediated disorders. Study conclusions and caveats: Multiple sclerosis patients had less TCR clonal expansion than even healthy controls, unlike HTLV-1-associated myelopathy.

Per germline, CDR1 LGHNT and CDR2 FRNRAP. This CDR3 has 16 residues. V lost 3 bases to trimming and J lost 5 bases; unmatched junction nucleotides: 8. This clonotype was detected many times. As yet, its antigen is unknown. Each sequencing run yielded over 180 million TCR-beta sequences from 15-18 subjects. Via MiXCR, TCRdb re-called the 5' RACE reads, giving one row per CDR3 protein. The sample records roughly 50,000 distinct CDR3 sequences, 9.5% to 15% being singletons. Unsorted libraries came from 2 million PBMCs stored at -80 °C. The specimen was PBMCs. This receptor was identified in a woman aged 55-70 years with HTLV-1-associated myelopathy (HAM/TSP). The J gene is TRBJ1-4, the V gene TRBV12-5; TRBD1 matches at 8 bases. The CDR3 DNA follows: TGTGCTAGTGGTTTAGCGGGACAGGCCGAGAATGAAAAACTGTTTTTT. This encodes CASGLAGQAENEKLFF.